Shown below are 4 T cell receptor beta chains from a single sample sequenced in a study of cytomegalovirus exposure and HLA in healthy donors (dated by TCRdb to 2016 to 2017). The protocol used for the library was the immunoSEQ multiplex PCR assay. A mixture of 60 forward primers for TCR Vbeta segments and 13 reverse primers for TCR Jbeta segments was used in the multiplex PCR. Entries here come from immuneACCESS through TCRdb and include only in-frame sequences with V and J called. Some clones fail to appear in such tables; in the studies checked, an unresolved V gene covers under half of the shortfall, and the cause of the remainder is unknown. The sample table shows roughly 100,000 clones, and 80% are seen once. Together, the top ten hold 6.5% to 7% of the sample. The material sequenced was PBMCs. These receptor sequences come from a man between 25 and 39 years old in good health and CMV-seropositive.

The CDR3 loop reads CASRRGGEGTEAFF. In DNA, the CDR3 is TGCGCCAGCAGGCGGGGAGGGGAGGGCACTGAAGCTTTCTTT. The chain recombines TRBV5-1 with TRBJ1-1; D possibly corresponds to TRBD1 (5 bases). Germline assignment: CDR1 SGHRS and CDR2 YFSETQ. V lost 5 bases to trimming and J lost 4 bases, with 15 bases between them. CDR3 length: 14 residues.

CDR3 sequence (DNA): TGCGCCAGCAGCCAAGTTTTCTTCCAGGGGAATCAGCCCCAGCATTTT. Translated, it gives CASSQVFFQGNQPQHF. This chain links TRBV4-3 with TRBJ1-5; D possibly corresponds to TRBD1 (6 bases). V gave up 1 base and J gave up 4 bases, with 14 bases separating them. The germline CDR1 and CDR2 sequences are LGHNA and YSLEER. The CDR3 covers 16 residues.

CDR3 nucleotides: TGTGCCAGCACCATAGCGTCAGATACGCAGTATTTT. Protein sequence: CASTIASDTQYF. The rearrangement uses TRBV2 and TRBJ2-3; perhaps TRBD2 as D (5 bases). Germline-derived CDR1 and CDR2 are SNHLY and FYNNEI. With 7 bases removed from V and 4 bases from J, the gap between germline ends came to 9 bases. This CDR3 is built from 12 residues.

CDR3 DNA: TGTGCCTGGAAAAACAGGGTTAATAACTATGGCTACACCTTC. Protein: CAWKNRVNNYGYTF. The V and J genes are TRBV30 and TRBJ1-2; TRBD1 might be the D (6 bases). The germline V gene has CDR1 GTSNPN and CDR2 SVGIG (reference sequence). The CDR3 sequence is 14 residues long. The germline V and J ends were trimmed by 4 bases and 1 base, with 13 bases remaining between them.